A selection of T cell receptor beta chains follows, all from one sample in a study of T cell responses to AZD1222 COVID-19 vaccine. Method: immunoSEQ multiplex PCR; TCRdb's copy keeps in-frame clones and lacks some. Of 140,000 or so clones in the sample, around nine tenths were seen once. Specimen: peripheral blood, collected on day 0 of AZD1222 vaccination. The receptors derive from an adult in good health. Both conserved end residues are part of each CDR3. D genes are given only for firm matches. The size field is filled for only some rows; it gives once, few, many or a size class.

j_call clone_size d_call v_call cdr3_nt cdr3_aa
TRBJ2-1 NA NA TRBV13 TGTGCCAGCAGTTCCTCTCTTAGCGGTCTTATTATTACCTCCTACAATGAGCAGTTCTTC CASSSSLSGLIITSYNEQFF
TRBJ1-2 NA TRBD1 TRBV18 TGTGCCAGCTCACCGGGGACAGGGGGCCTTAACTATGGCTACACCTTC CASSPGTGGLNYGYTF
TRBJ2-5 NA NA TRBV5-6 TGTGCCAGCAGCTTTCGGACAACTACATGGGAGACCCAGTACTTC CASSFRTTTWETQYF
TRBJ1-2 NA NA TRBV28 TGTGCCAGCAGTTTAGGAGGGGCAGGCTATGGCTACACCTTC CASSLGGAGYGYTF
TRBJ1-1 NA TRBD1 TRBV7-2 TGTGCCAGCAGCCAACAGGGGGGCACTGAAGCTTTCTTT CASSQQGGTEAFF
TRBJ1-2 NA NA TRBV7-9 TGTGCCAGCAGCTTAATACCAGGGAACTATGGCTACACCTTC CASSLIPGNYGYTF
TRBJ1-1 NA TRBD1 TRBV15 TGTGCCACCAGCAGAGTCAGGGGGGGCACTGAAGCTTTCTTT CATSRVRGGTEAFF
TRBJ1-2 NA NA TRBV4-1 TGCGCCAGCAGCCAACCCACGACAAAGGCAGCTAACTATGGCTACACCTTC CASSQPTTKAANYGYTF
TRBJ2-7 NA NA TRBV30 TGTGCCTGGAGTGGGGCTCGGGACCCCTGGGAGCAGTACTTC CAWSGARDPWEQYF
TRBJ2-3 NA NA TRBV6-5 TGTGCCAGCAGTCGCCGGGGAGTAGGGGATACGCAGTATTTT CASSRRGVGDTQYF
TRBJ2-1 NA TRBD2 TRBV3-1/TRBV3-2 TGTGCCAGCAGCCAAGAGAGCGGGAGGGCCGTCTATGAGCAGTTCTTC CASSQESGRAVYEQFF
TRBJ1-4 NA NA TRBV10-3 TGTGCCATCAGTGGACAGGAGACTAATGAAAAACTGTTTTTT CAISGQETNEKLFF
TRBJ1-1 once NA TRBV7-2 TGTGCCAGCAGCTCATCGGGGCCTGAAGCTTTCTTT CASSSSGPEAFF
TRBJ2-2 NA TRBD2 TRBV5-1 TGCGCCAGCAGCTTGGGACTAGCGGAGAACACCGGGGAGCTGTTTTTT CASSLGLAENTGELFF
TRBJ2-1 NA NA TRBV28 TGTGCCAGCAGTTCCTCCGGACCGGGACTTCACAATGAGCAGTTCTTC CASSSSGPGLHNEQFF
TRBJ1-6 NA NA TRBV6-1 TGTGCCAGCAGTGAAGTACTGAGAAATTCACCCCTCCACTTT CASSEVLRNSPLHF
TRBJ1-1 NA NA TRBV19 TGTGCCAGTAGTACGCAGAAAAGGGGCACTGAAGCTTTCTTT CASSTQKRGTEAFF
TRBJ2-5 NA TRBD2 TRBV7-6 TGTGCCAGCAGCTTCCGACTAGCGGGTGCCCAAGAGACCCAGTACTTC CASSFRLAGAQETQYF
TRBJ2-7 NA TRBD2 TRBV27 TGTGCCAGCAGTTTAGGGACAGCGGGAGGGTACGAGCAGTACTTC CASSLGTAGGYEQYF
TRBJ2-7 NA NA TRBV5-1 TGCGCCAGCAGCTTGGCCGGATCCTACTACGAGCAGTACTTC CASSLAGSYYEQYF
TRBJ1-2 NA TRBD1 TRBV18 TGTGCCAGCTCACCTATGGGGGACAGCTATGGCTACACCTTC CASSPMGDSYGYTF
TRBJ2-5 NA TRBD2 TRBV18 TGTGCCAGCTCACCACAAGGGGGACTAGCGGGGGAAGAGACCCAGTACTTC CASSPQGGLAGEETQYF
TRBJ1-1 NA NA TRBV27 TGTGCCAGCAGTCACGCGAGAGGGATCGTTGGGGTTGAAGAAGCTTTCTTT CASSHARGIVGVEEAFF
TRBJ2-3 NA NA TRBV28 TGTGCCATCACAGGAGGGACTAGCACAGATACGCAGTATTTT CAITGGTSTDTQYF
TRBJ1-4 NA NA TRBV5-1 TGCGCCAGCAGCTTGGAGTCAACCGCAACTAATGAAAAACTGTTTTTT CASSLESTATNEKLFF
TRBJ2-1 NA TRBD2 TRBV7-9 TGTGCCAGCAGCTTTACGAGACTAGCGGGAGATGAGCAGTTCTTC CASSFTRLAGDEQFF
TRBJ1-1 NA NA TRBV7-9 TGTGCCAGCCATGGTGTACCGAACACTGAAGCTTTCTTT CASHGVPNTEAFF
TRBJ1-4 NA TRBD1 TRBV24-1 TGTGCCACCAGTGATGGGCAGGGGGCGGGGGTGCCTAATGAAAAACTGTTTTTT CATSDGQGAGVPNEKLFF
TRBJ2-7 few NA TRBV6-5 TGTGCCAGCACCCCGGACCTAAGGTGGGAGCAGTACTTC CASTPDLRWEQYF
TRBJ2-1 NA NA TRBV11-1 TGTGCCAGCAGCACATCCGACCCTAATGAGCAGTTCTTC CASSTSDPNEQFF
TRBJ2-7 NA NA TRBV5-6 TGTGCCAGCATCAGGGGACCGACAGACAGCTCCTACGAGCAGTACTTC CASIRGPTDSSYEQYF
TRBJ1-1 NA TRBD1 TRBV15 TGTGCCACCAGCGGAATGACAGGGGGCATACTGAACACTGAAGCTTTCTTT CATSGMTGGILNTEAFF
TRBJ1-2 NA TRBD1 TRBV7-2 TGTGCCAGCAGCTCACGACAGGGCTATGGCTACACCTTC CASSSRQGYGYTF
TRBJ2-7 NA TRBD1 TRBV4-1 TGCGCCAGCAGCGCCCCCGGGACAGGGCACTACGAGCAGTACTTC CASSAPGTGHYEQYF
TRBJ2-2 NA NA TRBV29-1 TGCAGCGTGGCCGGAGGGACCGGGGAGCTGTTTTTT CSVAGGTGELFF
TRBJ2-3 once TRBD1 TRBV18 TGTGCCAGCTCACCAATACGGACAGGGGGAGCAGATACGCAGTATTTT CASSPIRTGGADTQYF
TRBJ2-7 NA NA TRBV29-1 TGCAGCGTGGGTAGCATGTACGAGCAGTACTTC CSVGSMYEQYF
TRBJ1-5 NA NA TRBV7-2 TGTGCCAGCAGCCCTAGAGGGACCAATCAGCCCCAGCATTTT CASSPRGTNQPQHF
TRBJ1-3 NA TRBD1 TRBV7-9 TGTGCCAGCAGCTCCCCGTGGACAGGTCCGCAAGGAAACACCATATATTTT CASSSPWTGPQGNTIYF
TRBJ1-2 NA NA TRBV7-9 TGTGCCAGCAGCCCGGGGGGGAGGGTCGGTCGAGGCTACACCTTC CASSPGGRVGRGYTF
TRBJ1-2 NA NA TRBV28 TGTGCCAGCAGCAACTCGGCCTTATATGGCTACACCTTC CASSNSALYGYTF
TRBJ2-7 NA NA TRBV6-5 TGTGCCAGCAGTCCAGCTCTCAGCTCCTACGAGCAGTACTTC CASSPALSSYEQYF
TRBJ1-5 once TRBD1 TRBV5-1 TGCGCCAGCAGCTTGGGTCCAGGGGGGAATCAGCCCCAGCATTTT CASSLGPGGNQPQHF
TRBJ1-1 NA TRBD1 TRBV24-1 TGTGCCACCAGTGATTCAGGGGGTACTGAAGCTTTCTTT CATSDSGGTEAFF
TRBJ1-1 NA NA TRBV30 TGTGCCTGGAAACCCGGACACTGGAACACTGAAGCTTTCTTT CAWKPGHWNTEAFF
TRBJ2-2 NA NA TRBV6-5 TGTGCCAGCAGTTACTCGCGGGGCACCGGGGAGCTGTTTTTT CASSYSRGTGELFF